Sequencing of this T cell receptor (beta chain) was carried out in a study of cytomegalovirus exposure and HLA in healthy donors. Findings and caveats of the study: Other equally common chains were less clonally expanded than HLA-associated TCR beta chains, a later analysis showed. In an earlier analysis, about 87% or about 30%: the productive usage of most TCR beta V segments.

This clone has a handful of counts. The antigen is undetermined. The PCR had 60 Vbeta and 13 Jbeta primers. Data came from immunoSEQ multiplex PCR; TCRdb stores just in-frame clones and leaves some out. Among about 180,000 clones listed, approximately 80% were seen once. The sequence came from a girl aged 10 to 17 in good health and CMV-seropositive. Specimen: PBMCs.

CDR3 loop: CASSQANTEAFF. The CDR3 DNA reads TGTGCCAGCAGCCAGGCGAACACTGAAGCTTTCTTT. The chain has TRBV6-6 and TRBJ1-1; no firm D call. The CDR3 is 12 amino acids. The germline CDR1 and CDR2 sequences are MNHNY and SVGAGI (reference sequence). Trimming stripped 6 bases from V and 1 base from J, with 6 bases between.